The present T cell receptor (beta chain) was sequenced within a study of OX40 agonist ivuxolimab in advanced cancers. The method was immunoSEQ multiplex PCR; TCRdb's version includes in-frame clones alone and lacks a portion of them. The data contain fewer than 95,000 clones, 85% to 95% of them singletons. The CDR3 loop spans 14 amino acids. V dropped 3 bases and J dropped 6; count of bases not matched to a gene: 7. CDR1 and CDR2 from the germline V gene are SGHVS and FNYEAQ. The source of this sequence is an adult with an advanced solid tumor such as melanoma, head and neck, liver or kidney cancer. The material sequenced was CD4+ or CD8+ T cells sorted from blood, taken in a trial of the OX40 agonist ivuxolimab. The chain employs TRBV7-6 and TRBJ2-7; TRBD2 aligns across 8 bases. The CDR3: CASSFTSGSGEQYF. The DNA of the CDR3 is TGTGCCAGCAGCTTTACAAGCGGGAGCGGCGAGCAGTACTTC.